The T cell receptor beta chain under discussion was sequenced for a study of blood T cells in healthy people across ages (dated by TCRdb to the mid-2010s). About the full investigation: Template switching captured roughly one uniquely barcoded TCR beta cDNA molecule per two T cells in model experiments. To track age-related changes in TCR beta repertoire diversity, the study relied on deep sequencing normalized with unique cDNA molecular identifiers. The donors were split into four age groups: young (average 16 years), middle-aged (nearly 40), aged (roughly 65) and long-lived (approximately 89). To avoid experimental bias, donors of different ages were spread randomly across the sequencing lanes. Using the same blood draw, the study looked at two additional independent replicas of 1 million unique cDNA reads for two donors, one aged 18 to 30 and the other aged 80 or older.

Library method: 5' RACE. TCRdb names Illumina HiSeq 2500 as the instrument used. A second PCR of roughly 7 to 12 cycles was run with a J-beta primer mix and a sample-barcoded 5' primer. A unique molecular identifier was introduced onto each TCR beta cDNA molecule by a template-switch 5' adaptor carrying 12 random nucleotides. Each sample yielded at least 2.5 million CDR3-containing paired-end reads. The Mint cDNA synthesis kit, primed by a TRBC-specific oligonucleotide, was used to synthesize first-strand cDNA from all RNA. All cDNA was treated with uracil-DNA glycosylase and then went through a first 18-cycle PCR with the universal primers M1SS and BC2_uni_R. The original methods were these. Each sample was normalized by randomly selecting 1 million high-quality reads, each carrying a distinct molecular identifier. Reads sharing molecular identifiers were discarded rather than binned into consensus sequences. MiTCR, with a Q25 quality threshold and the strictest error-elimination algorithm, was used for CDR3 identification, clonotype clustering and error correction. A nonparametric unseen species model with Euler transformation was used to estimate a lower bound on total TCR beta diversity. The public reads were quality trimmed at Q25 with fastp and then assembled into clones with MiXCR by TCRdb, keeping productive beta chains. Rows matching on CDR3 protein sequence are summarized as one entry with the most common DNA and genes. The V and J calls were not made by the authors but by TCRdb's processing. Within this sample are approximately 600,000 distinct CDR3 sequences, with 58% of them counted one time only. Roughly 34% of the sample is held by the ten biggest clonotypes.

As regards this clonotype: This clone's antigen is unknown. Base qualities are missing; no much larger clone stands one base away.

The donors were roughly 40 Caucasian individuals from Russia, aged roughly 6 to 100 years, who were systemically healthy. Approximately 10 milliliters of peripheral blood were collected from each donor into EDTA-treated Vacutainer tubes. Ficoll-Paque density-gradient centrifugation was used to isolate PBMCs, with at least 6.5 million obtained per sample. Total RNA was extracted from PBMCs with Trizol reagent, with at least 5 micrograms obtained per sample. For every donor, an aliquot of PBMCs went through flow cytometry to measure the percentages of naive CD45RAhigh/CD27high T cells. There are 12 amino acids in the CDR3, from cysteine to phenylalanine inclusive. CDR3 DNA is the only sequence kept; it has 36 bases, read in frame from the first base. As encoded in the germline V gene (reference sequence), CDR1 is DFQATT while CDR2 is SNEGSKA. The V and J ends are trimmed by 6 bases and 6 bases, leaving 9 bases between them.

The research as a whole found: Bulk unsorted PBMC profiling prevented conclusive comparison of naive and antigen-experienced compartments. The long-lived group showed more naive CD4+ T cells, fewer expanded clones and increased TCR diversity than the aged group, suggesting age selection. Estimates of total diversity based on one million sequenced T cells were considered lower bounds and underestimates. A strong correlation was found between observed TCR beta diversity and the percentage of naive T cells measured by flow cytometry. Because the CMV infection status of the donors was unknown, age-related changes in expanded clonotypes may potentially have been confounded. Observed TCR beta diversity per million T cells fell roughly linearly with age, and a significant reduction was already apparent by age around 40.

Sequenced input: blood. The sequence was collected from a man between 60 and 75 years old in good health. This chain joins TRBV20-1 to TRBJ1-6; matching of 5 bases hints at TRBD1 as the D gene. Here the CDR3 is given as CSARDGNSPLHF. The DNA is as follows: TGCAGTGCAAGGGACGGTAATTCACCCCTCCACTTT.